This paragraph reports one TCR beta chain. Germline-derived CDR1 and CDR2 are MNHNS and SASEGT. V was cut by 0 bases and J by 3 bases, with 18 bases left in between. CDR3 length: 17 residues. This sample is part of a study of low-dose radiotherapy and immunotherapy resistance in tumors. Study overall: Patients of Cohort 1 had 0.5 Gy fractions every 2 weeks, which summed to 6.5 Gy. With cycle 1 day 1 as the start, patients took oral aspirin 300 mg daily for four cycles.

Primers used for first-strand cDNA, a TRAV- and TRBV-specific set, covered both alpha and beta chains. TCRs were put through 20 PCR cycles of amplification with Phusion. A constant-region primer and the V-primer adapter served as the primer pair. TCRdb independently ran MiXCR on the reads; one entry per CDR3 protein. This table holds 35,000 to 45,000 distinct CDR3 sequences, around a quarter found once. As for time point: after trial treatment. Treatment in this sample: LDRT plus nivolumab, ipilimumab, low-dose cyclophosphamide and aspirin (RACIN trial). Donors received a regimen that comprised nivolumab, ipilimumab, aspirin, low-dose cyclophosphamide and low-dose radiotherapy.

The chain uses TRBV6-1 and TRBJ2-7; TRBD1 or TRBD2 may be the D gene (5 bases each). This receptor was identified in a male donor with prostate cancer. Sequences were derived from PBMCs, sampled after low-dose radiotherapy plus immunotherapy. The CDR3 sequence: CASSEAGWGTDIYEQYF. CDR3 bases: TGTGCCAGCAGTGAAGCGGGTTGGGGGACGGACATCTACGAGCAGTACTTC.